The rows below give T cell receptor beta chains drawn from one sample of a study of cytomegalovirus exposure and HLA in healthy donors. TCRdb's table, derived via immunoSEQ multiplex PCR, lists solely in-frame clones and lacks some. Seen here are about 160,000 clones, 85% to 90% observed once, and the top ten hold 5.7%. Sequencing was carried out using PBMCs. The source of these receptors is a woman in her twenties or thirties in good health and CMV-seronegative. Each CDR3 is given with its conserved first and last residue. D genes are given only for firm matches. Size is omitted from some rows. Given values are once, few, many or a class for expanded clones.

size,V,J,D,CDR3,DNA
NA,TRBV2,TRBJ1-5,NA,CASSYGGVNQPQHF,TGTGCCAGCAGTTACGGAGGGGTAAATCAGCCCCAGCATTTT
NA,TRBV20-1,TRBJ2-7,NA,CSAEGSEQYF,TGCAGTGCTGAGGGAAGCGAGCAGTACTTC
once,TRBV9,TRBJ2-2,TRBD2,CASTPRGGGNTGELFF,TGTGCCAGCACCCCGAGAGGCGGGGGGAACACCGGGGAGCTGTTTTTT
NA,TRBV25-1,TRBJ1-2,NA,CASSDRAPNGYTF,TGTGCCAGCAGTGATCGAGCTCCCAATGGCTACACCTTC
few,TRBV5-6,TRBJ1-6,NA,CASSLTYNSPLHF,TGTGCCAGCAGCCTGACCTATAATTCACCCCTCCACTTT
NA,TRBV19,TRBJ2-4,NA,CASSFLGIQYF,TGTGCCAGTAGTTTTTTAGGCATTCAGTACTTC
NA,TRBV6-6,TRBJ1-5,TRBD1,CASSYGQANQPQHF,TGTGCCAGCAGTTACGGACAGGCCAATCAGCCCCAGCATTTT
NA,TRBV28,TRBJ1-5,NA,CASSPTGVANQPQHF,TGTGCCAGCAGCCCGACGGGGGTTGCAAATCAGCCCCAGCATTTT
NA,TRBV11-2,TRBJ2-2,TRBD1,CASSLVAGGTGELFF,TGTGCCAGCAGCTTAGTCGCAGGGGGCACCGGGGAGCTGTTTTTT
once,TRBV27,TRBJ2-5,TRBD2,CASSLIRLAGGKKETQYF,TGTGCCAGCAGTTTAATACGACTAGCGGGGGGCAAAAAGGAGACCCAGTACTTC
NA,TRBV25-1,TRBJ2-3,NA,CASSDPGSTDTQYF,TGTGCCAGCAGTGACCCCGGGAGCACAGATACGCAGTATTTT
NA,TRBV9,TRBJ1-6,TRBD1,CASSVAGQDNSPLHF,TGTGCCAGCAGCGTAGCTGGACAGGATAATTCACCCCTCCACTTT
NA,TRBV27,TRBJ1-1,NA,CASSLSPRVAEAFF,TGTGCCAGCAGTTTGTCCCCCCGCGTCGCTGAAGCTTTCTTT
NA,TRBV2,TRBJ1-1,NA,CASSTPAWNTEAFF,TGTGCCAGCAGTACCCCCGCGTGGAACACTGAAGCTTTCTTT
NA,TRBV28,TRBJ1-1,TRBD1,CASSSQGGKNTEAFF,TGTGCCAGCAGTTCTCAGGGGGGGAAGAACACTGAAGCTTTCTTT
NA,TRBV11-1,TRBJ2-1,NA,CASSPSGSLYNEQFF,TGTGCCAGCAGCCCAAGCGGGTCGCTTTACAATGAGCAGTTCTTC
NA,TRBV4-2,TRBJ1-5,NA,CASSQGGSLNQPQHF,TGTGCCAGCAGCCAAGGGGGGAGCCTCAATCAGCCCCAGCATTTT
NA,TRBV27,TRBJ2-1,TRBD2,CASSHQLRLAGDDEQFF,TGTGCCAGCAGCCACCAACTTAGACTAGCGGGAGATGATGAGCAGTTCTTC
NA,TRBV5-1,TRBJ2-3,NA,CASKPRGTDTQYF,TGCGCCAGCAAGCCACGTGGTACAGATACGCAGTATTTT
NA,TRBV2,TRBJ2-6,NA,CASHSVRGNSGANVLTF,TGTGCCAGTCACTCAGTGCGGGGCAACTCTGGGGCCAACGTCCTGACTTTC
NA,TRBV6-5,TRBJ1-1,NA,CASSIGTANTEAFF,TGTGCCAGCAGTATAGGGACGGCGAACACTGAAGCTTTCTTT
NA,TRBV6-5,TRBJ1-1,NA,CASSYMSRGTEAFF,TGTGCCAGCAGTTACATGTCAAGGGGCACTGAAGCTTTCTTT
NA,TRBV5-1,TRBJ2-2,NA,CASSLGHLGTGELFF,TGCGCCAGCAGCTTAGGACACCTGGGGACCGGGGAGCTGTTTTTT
NA,TRBV5-1,TRBJ2-1,TRBD2,CASSLGLADYNEQFF,TGCGCCAGCAGCTTGGGACTAGCGGACTACAATGAGCAGTTCTTC
NA,TRBV9,TRBJ1-1,NA,CASSVGGKWPQGSEAFF,TGTGCCAGCAGCGTAGGAGGAAAATGGCCCCAAGGATCTGAAGCTTTCTTT
few,TRBV18,TRBJ2-7,TRBD1,CASSPGQLYEQYF,TGTGCCAGCTCACCGGGACAGCTCTACGAGCAGTACTTC
NA,TRBV4-3,TRBJ2-1,NA,CASSRTTRDEQFF,TGCGCCAGCAGCCGAACCACGCGCGATGAGCAGTTCTTC
NA,TRBV7-2,TRBJ2-7,TRBD1,CASSIGATGGEQYF,TGTGCCAGCAGCATCGGAGCAACAGGGGGCGAGCAGTACTTC
NA,TRBV4-3,TRBJ2-1,TRBD2,CASSQEASGGYEQFF,TGCGCCAGCAGCCAAGAGGCTAGCGGGGGCTATGAGCAGTTCTTC
NA,TRBV7-8,TRBJ2-6,TRBD1,CASSFFRQGSSGANVLTF,TGTGCCAGCAGCTTTTTTAGACAGGGGAGCTCTGGGGCCAACGTCCTGACTTTC
NA,TRBV2,TRBJ1-2,TRBD1,CASSDNRGRYGYTF,TGTGCCAGCAGTGATAACAGGGGGCGATATGGCTACACCTTC
NA,TRBV20-1,TRBJ1-1,NA,CSASSTGKAFF,TGCAGTGCTAGCTCTACGGGTAAAGCTTTCTTT
NA,TRBV5-1,TRBJ1-4,NA,CASSLGGHSGSRNEKLFF,TGCGCCAGCAGCTTGGGTGGGCACAGCGGTTCGAGGAATGAAAAACTGTTTTTT
NA,TRBV6-1,TRBJ1-2,NA,CASSDGLGQSNGYTF,TGTGCCAGCAGTGACGGTCTAGGACAGTCAAATGGCTACACCTTC
NA,TRBV4-2,TRBJ2-1,NA,CASSQDSGMVDEQFF,TGTGCCAGCAGCCAAGATTCGGGAATGGTCGATGAGCAGTTCTTC
NA,TRBV5-1,TRBJ2-3,NA,CASRFSIGRAADTQYF,TGCGCCAGCAGGTTCTCAATTGGCAGGGCGGCAGATACGCAGTATTTT
NA,TRBV7-8,TRBJ1-1,NA,CASSLVGRGEAFF,TGTGCCAGCAGCTTAGTTGGGCGGGGTGAAGCTTTCTTT
NA,TRBV27,TRBJ2-1,NA,CASSLFFPSATTGNEQFF,TGTGCCAGCAGTTTATTTTTCCCTAGCGCTACAACGGGGAATGAGCAGTTCTTC
NA,TRBV11-3,TRBJ2-1,NA,CASSLDGQSSYNEQFF,TGTGCCAGCAGCTTAGATGGTCAGAGCTCCTACAATGAGCAGTTCTTC
NA,TRBV28,TRBJ2-6,TRBD2,CASSFLAGGLPGANVLTF,TGTGCCAGCAGTTTCCTAGCGGGAGGGCTGCCTGGGGCCAACGTCCTGACTTTC
NA,TRBV7-9,TRBJ1-5,TRBD1,CASRGQDSNQPQHF,TGTGCCAGCAGGGGACAGGATAGCAATCAGCCCCAGCATTTT
NA,TRBV18,TRBJ2-7,TRBD1,CASSGQGVFNEQYF,TGTGCCAGCTCAGGACAGGGGGTGTTCAACGAGCAGTACTTC
NA,TRBV7-2,TRBJ2-7,NA,CASSLARDGSYEQYF,TGTGCCAGCAGCTTAGCGAGGGACGGCTCCTACGAGCAGTACTTC
NA,TRBV27,TRBJ1-2,NA,CASSLGGTAEYGYTF,TGTGCCAGCAGTTTAGGGGGGACCGCGGAATATGGCTACACCTTC
many,TRBV7-2,TRBJ1-5,NA,CASSNAGTQPQHF,TGTGCCAGCAGCAACGCCGGGACCCAGCCCCAGCATTTT
NA,TRBV7-2,TRBJ2-7,NA,CASSLYGYEQYF,TGTGCCAGCAGCTTATACGGCTACGAGCAGTACTTC
few,TRBV4-1,TRBJ1-5,NA,CASSHTNSGNQPQHF,TGCGCCAGCAGCCACACCAACTCGGGCAATCAGCCCCAGCATTTT
NA,TRBV19,TRBJ1-5,NA,CASSMYPGGGGAGNQPQHF,TGTGCCAGTAGTATGTATCCAGGTGGAGGGGGGGCAGGGAATCAGCCCCAGCATTTT
NA,TRBV5-4,TRBJ2-7,NA,CASSLPHYAYEQYF,TGTGCCAGCAGCTTGCCCCATTACGCCTACGAGCAGTACTTC
NA,TRBV9,TRBJ2-3,NA,CASSAGSLGITDTQYF,TGTGCCAGCAGCGCGGGCAGCCTGGGTATCACAGATACGCAGTATTTT
NA,TRBV6-5,TRBJ2-5,NA,CASSYYREETQYF,TGTGCCAGCAGCTATTACAGGGAAGAGACCCAGTACTTC